A selection of T cell receptor beta chains follows, all from one sample in a study of regulatory T cells in long-lasting Graves disease. Each CDR3 protein is one row after TCRdb ran MiXCR on the multiplex PCR reads. The sample holds a few hundred thousand distinct CDR3 sequences; approximately 14% are singletons and the top ten take approximately 17%. Separately, the same data were catalogued under a study of T cells in Graves' hyperthyroidism and ophthalmopathy.

The input for sequencing was peripheral blood mononuclear cells (PBMCs), taken at new diagnosis, from a patient treated with antithyroid drugs. The receptors stem from a woman in her 50s with Graves disease. The CDR3 runs from the conserved cysteine through the conserved F or W. The D gene is left open where the match is weak. Clone size is shown for a subset of rows, as once, few, many or a class of expanded clone.

size,V,D,J,CDR3,DNA
NA,TRBV2,NA,TRBJ1-2,CASSEGGSRYGYTF,TGTGCCAGCAGTGAGGGGGGTTCTCGGTATGGCTACACCTTC
NA,TRBV5-5,NA,TRBJ1-3,CASSLRSGNTIYF,TGTGCCAGCAGCTTGCGCAGCGGAAACACCATATATTTT
NA,TRBV5-8,TRBD2,TRBJ2-5,CASRPAGAGGATQETQYF,TGTGCCAGCAGACCAGCGGGAGCGGGAGGAGCCACCCAAGAGACCCAGTACTTC
NA,TRBV28,NA,TRBJ1-1,CASSLDGPVAFF,TGTGCCAGCAGTTTGGACGGCCCCGTGGCTTTCTTT
many,TRBV24-1,TRBD1,TRBJ2-3,CATSDTRDRALFTDTQYF,TGTGCCACCAGTGATACAAGGGACAGGGCCCTTTTCACAGATACGCAGTATTTT
NA,TRBV29-1,NA,TRBJ2-7,CSVEYNYEQYF,TGCAGCGTTGAATACAACTACGAGCAGTACTTC
many,TRBV7-6,NA,TRBJ1-1,CASSLGGGRSNTEAFF,TGTGCCAGCAGCTTAGGGGGGGGGCGTTCGAACACTGAAGCTTTCTTT
NA,TRBV6-1,NA,TRBJ1-2,CASTNEQGIGYTF,TGTGCCAGCACTAACGAGCAGGGGATCGGCTACACCTTC
few,TRBV11-3,NA,TRBJ1-1,CASSFLVNTEAFF,TGTGCCAGCAGCTTCCTTGTGAACACTGAAGCTTTCTTT
many,TRBV11-2,TRBD1,TRBJ2-7,CASSSRDRGTYEQYF,TGTGCCAGCAGCTCCCGGGACAGGGGAACCTACGAGCAGTACTTC
few,TRBV19,NA,TRBJ2-1,CASTSPGSNNEQFF,TGTGCCAGTACTTCCCCCGGGAGTAACAATGAGCAGTTCTTC
few,TRBV5-1,TRBD2,TRBJ2-2,CASSPKTSGSGELFF,TGCGCCAGCAGCCCGAAAACTAGCGGGAGTGGGGAGCTGTTTTTT
NA,TRBV27,NA,TRBJ1-2,CASSRDRSNYGYTF,TGTGCCAGCAGTCGGGACCGCTCCAACTATGGCTACACCTTC
NA,TRBV9,TRBD1,TRBJ2-1,CASSATGTGWNEQFF,TGTGCCAGCAGCGCAACCGGGACAGGATGGAATGAGCAGTTCTTC
once,TRBV6-1,NA,TRBJ1-6,CASGPGIVSSPLHF,TGTGCCAGCGGGCCGGGAATCGTCAGTTCACCCCTCCACTTT
many,TRBV3-1,NA,TRBJ2-5,CASSQEWQDKETQYF,TGTGCCAGCAGCCAAGAGTGGCAGGACAAGGAGACCCAGTACTTC
few,TRBV12-3/TRBV12-4,NA,TRBJ1-1,CASAFQRGGTEAFF,TGTGCCAGCGCTTTCCAGCGGGGTGGCACTGAAGCTTTCTTT
few,TRBV30,NA,TRBJ1-6,CAWSVPATGQPNSPLHF,TGTGCCTGGAGTGTACCCGCGACGGGGCAGCCAAATTCACCCCTCCACTTT
many,TRBV28,TRBD1,TRBJ2-5,CASSPKTGGWETQYF,TGTGCCAGCAGTCCGAAGACAGGGGGGTGGGAGACCCAGTACTTC
many,TRBV5-6,TRBD1,TRBJ2-7,CASSLGQVGGYEQYF,TGTGCCAGCAGCCTCGGACAGGTCGGCGGCTACGAGCAGTACTTC
few,TRBV4-1,TRBD2,TRBJ2-1,CASSQWGGRRGNEQFF,TGCGCCAGCAGCCAATGGGGCGGGAGGAGGGGCAATGAGCAGTTCTTC
many,TRBV11-2,NA,TRBJ2-3,CASSLDPLMDSSTDTQYF,TGTGCCAGCAGCTTAGACCCCCTGATGGATTCTAGCACAGATACGCAGTATTTT
NA,TRBV5-4,TRBD1,TRBJ2-3,CASSFQGARDTQYF,TGTGCCAGCAGCTTCCAGGGGGCGCGAGATACGCAGTATTTT
NA,TRBV5-1,NA,TRBJ2-1,CASNTRDSALTYNEQFF,TGCGCCAGCAACACCCGGGACTCCGCTTTGACCTACAATGAGCAGTTCTTC
NA,TRBV19,TRBD1,TRBJ2-1,CASSIPGQYNEQFF,TGTGCCAGTAGTATCCCGGGACAGTACAATGAGCAGTTCTTC
many,TRBV12-3/TRBV12-4,TRBD1,TRBJ2-3,CASSPDRSDTQYF,TGTGCCAGCAGTCCGGACAGGTCAGATACGCAGTATTTT
many,TRBV11-2,NA,TRBJ2-7,CASSFSPTVYEQYF,TGTGCCAGCAGCTTCAGTCCAACAGTCTACGAGCAGTACTTC
many,TRBV10-3,NA,TRBJ1-5,CAISESEGGGNQPQHF,TGTGCCATCAGTGAGTCGGAGGGGGGCGGCAATCAGCCCCAGCATTTT
many,TRBV9,NA,TRBJ2-1,CASSVGDPGNEQFF,TGTGCCAGCAGCGTTGGGGACCCTGGGAATGAGCAGTTCTTC
many,TRBV20-1,NA,TRBJ2-3,CSARDFGGTDTQYF,TGCAGTGCTAGAGATTTTGGGGGCACAGATACGCAGTATTTT
NA,TRBV4-1,NA,TRBJ1-2,CASSQDPSPEGSGYTF,TGCGCCAGCAGCCAAGATCCATCTCCGGAGGGAAGCGGCTACACCTTC
few,TRBV14,NA,TRBJ2-7,CASSQHLGEQYF,TGTGCCAGCAGCCAACATTTGGGGGAGCAGTACTTC
NA,TRBV28,TRBD1,TRBJ2-3,CASSLQDRASADTQYF,TGTGCCAGCAGTTTGCAGGACAGGGCGAGCGCAGATACGCAGTATTTT
many,TRBV28,NA,TRBJ1-4,CASSFLGARNEKLFF,TGTGCCAGCAGTTTCTTGGGGGCGCGGAATGAAAAACTGTTTTTT
NA,TRBV7-9,TRBD2,TRBJ2-1,CASSIAGGVPEQFF,TGTGCCAGCAGCATAGCGGGAGGGGTTCCTGAGCAGTTCTTC
NA,TRBV12-3/TRBV12-4,NA,TRBJ1-5,CASSPPNQPRHF,TGTGCCAGCAGTCCCCCAAATCAGCCCCGGCATTTT
many,TRBV29-1,TRBD2,TRBJ2-7,CSVGPRLAEQYEQYF,TGCAGCGTTGGCCCCAGACTAGCGGAACAATACGAGCAGTACTTC
few,TRBV13,TRBD2,TRBJ2-5,CASSLGPGLEGETQYF,TGTGCCAGCAGCTTAGGACCGGGACTAGAGGGGGAGACCCAGTACTTC
few,TRBV3-1,NA,TRBJ2-1,CASSQVSSVYNEQFF,TGTGCCAGCAGCCAAGTCTCCAGCGTGTACAATGAGCAGTTCTTC
few,TRBV3-1,TRBD2,TRBJ2-3,CASSPRTSGSLTDTQYF,TGTGCCAGCAGCCCCCGGACTAGCGGGAGCCTCACAGATACGCAGTATTTT
many,TRBV28,NA,TRBJ1-1,CASSLDQEWVSEAFF,TGTGCCAGCAGTTTGGATCAGGAATGGGTCTCTGAAGCTTTCTTT
many,TRBV6-5,NA,TRBJ2-1,CASSYSRPSGYYNEQFF,TGTGCCAGCAGTTACTCGAGGCCCAGCGGCTACTACAATGAGCAGTTCTTC
many,TRBV28,NA,TRBJ1-2,CASSPPGTANYGYTF,TGTGCCAGCAGTCCGCCCGGAACAGCTAACTATGGCTACACCTTC
many,TRBV12-3/TRBV12-4,TRBD1,TRBJ1-2,CASSRRQGQDGYTF,TGTGCCAGCAGTCGTCGACAGGGCCAGGATGGCTACACCTTC
many,TRBV28,TRBD1,TRBJ2-7,CASRPGWTGGTYEQYF,TGTGCCAGCAGGCCCGGCTGGACAGGGGGTACCTACGAGCAGTACTTC
NA,TRBV2,TRBD2,TRBJ2-2,CASSEPSGIAGELFF,TGTGCCAGCAGTGAGCCAAGCGGGATCGCCGGGGAGCTGTTTTTT
NA,TRBV27,TRBD2,TRBJ2-3,CASSFSPGGPIDTQYF,TGTGCCAGCAGTTTCTCTCCGGGAGGCCCCATAGATACGCAGTATTTT
many,TRBV28,TRBD2,TRBJ2-7,CASMVAGGSPYEQYF,TGTGCCAGCATGGTAGCGGGAGGATCACCCTACGAGCAGTACTTC
few,TRBV6-5,NA,TRBJ2-1,CASSYLGIEQFF,TGTGCCAGCAGTTACCTTGGGATTGAGCAGTTCTTC
many,TRBV5-1,TRBD1,TRBJ2-3,CASSFVTGTGDTDTQYF,TGCGCCAGCAGCTTTGTTACTGGGACAGGGGACACAGATACGCAGTATTTT
many,TRBV20-1,TRBD1,TRBJ1-5,CSASTGEYSNQPQHF,TGCAGTGCTTCTACAGGGGAGTATAGCAATCAGCCCCAGCATTTT
many,TRBV27,TRBD2,TRBJ2-1,CASSLYGREGPEQFF,TGTGCCAGCAGTCTCTACGGGCGGGAGGGCCCTGAGCAGTTCTTC
few,TRBV6-1,NA,TRBJ1-4,CASRITGLGEKLFF,TGTGCCAGCAGGATCACAGGGTTGGGTGAAAAACTGTTTTTT
many,TRBV9,TRBD1,TRBJ2-5,CASSVVGTAQETQYF,TGTGCCAGCAGCGTAGTTGGGACAGCCCAAGAGACCCAGTACTTC
few,TRBV28,NA,TRBJ2-1,CASSLSAAGRLGVNGQFF,TGTGCCAGCAGTTTGTCGGCTGCGGGACGACTGGGGGTGAATGGGCAGTTCTTC
many,TRBV18,TRBD2,TRBJ2-1,CASSPRAGGYDEQFF,TGTGCCAGCTCACCCCGAGCGGGAGGGTATGATGAGCAGTTCTTC